These T cell receptor beta chains were read from a single sample in a study of CD8 T cells in Susac syndrome. TCRdb reprocessed the immunoSEQ multiplex PCR reads with MiXCR, giving one entry per CDR3 protein. The sample holds roughly 400,000 distinct CDR3 sequences, about 85% seen once. Sequenced input: CD8+ T cells from PBMCs. The origin of the receptors is a human donor with multiple sclerosis. Both conserved end residues are part of each CDR3. Each record gives: CDR3 protein, CDR3 DNA, clone size, V gene, D gene, J gene. A D gene is named only where the DNA matches it firmly. Where a row states a size, it is once, few, many or the class of an expanded clone; other rows omit it.

cdr3_aa: CASGEGQTAYEQYF
cdr3_nt: TGTGCTAGTGGTGAGGGACAGACAGCCTACGAGCAGTACTTC
clone_size: .
v_call: TRBV12-5
d_call: TRBD1
j_call: TRBJ2-7

cdr3_aa: CASSGGASGYGYTF
cdr3_nt: TGTGCCAGCTCGGGCGGGGCTTCTGGTTATGGCTACACCTTC
clone_size: .
v_call: TRBV12-3/TRBV12-4
d_call: .
j_call: TRBJ1-2

cdr3_aa: CASSPGTSATYEQYF
cdr3_nt: TGCGCCAGCAGCCCCGGGACTAGCGCGACCTACGAGCAGTACTTC
clone_size: .
v_call: TRBV5-1
d_call: TRBD2
j_call: TRBJ2-7

cdr3_aa: CASSEALRYEQYF
cdr3_nt: TGTGCCAGCAGTGAAGCGCTTCGCTACGAGCAGTACTTC
clone_size: .
v_call: TRBV2
d_call: .
j_call: TRBJ2-7

cdr3_aa: CASSYNSGPYEQYF
cdr3_nt: TGTGCCAGCAGTTACAATTCAGGTCCCTACGAGCAGTACTTC
clone_size: few
v_call: TRBV6-2/TRBV6-3
d_call: .
j_call: TRBJ2-7

cdr3_aa: CASSLLGGVTGRLFNYGYTF
cdr3_nt: TGTGCCAGCTCACTTCTAGGTGGGGTGACAGGCCGACTTTTTAACTATGGCTACACCTTC
clone_size: .
v_call: TRBV18
d_call: .
j_call: TRBJ1-2

cdr3_aa: CASSLSVNDRAHGYTF
cdr3_nt: TGCGCCAGCAGCTTGTCCGTTAACGACAGAGCCCATGGCTACACCTTC
clone_size: .
v_call: TRBV5-1
d_call: .
j_call: TRBJ1-2

cdr3_aa: CASSWGGASAGYTF
cdr3_nt: TGCGCCAGCAGCTGGGGCGGGGCGTCGGCTGGCTACACCTTC
clone_size: .
v_call: TRBV5-1
d_call: .
j_call: TRBJ1-2

cdr3_aa: CASRDLNEQYF
cdr3_nt: TGCGCCAGCAGGGACTTAAACGAGCAGTACTTC
clone_size: .
v_call: TRBV10-2
d_call: .
j_call: TRBJ2-7

cdr3_aa: CASSLGINQPQHF
cdr3_nt: TGCGCCAGCAGCCTCGGAATCAATCAGCCCCAGCATTTT
clone_size: .
v_call: TRBV4-1
d_call: .
j_call: TRBJ1-5

cdr3_aa: CASSEGSGPMAGELFF
cdr3_nt: TGTGCCAGCAGCGAAGGGTCGGGCCCCATGGCCGGGGAGCTGTTTTTT
clone_size: .
v_call: TRBV3-1
d_call: .
j_call: TRBJ2-2

cdr3_aa: CASSLTGTGGGEKLFF
cdr3_nt: TGTGCCAGCAGCTTGACCGGGACAGGGGGCGGTGAAAAACTGTTTTTT
clone_size: once
v_call: TRBV5-5
d_call: TRBD1
j_call: TRBJ1-4

cdr3_aa: CATMLRGAQETQYF
cdr3_nt: TGTGCCACCATGCTAAGGGGGGCACAAGAGACCCAGTACTTC
clone_size: .
v_call: TRBV15
d_call: .
j_call: TRBJ2-5

cdr3_aa: CASAPWDYNEQFF
cdr3_nt: TGTGCCAGCGCGCCCTGGGACTACAATGAGCAGTTCTTC
clone_size: .
v_call: TRBV2
d_call: .
j_call: TRBJ2-1

cdr3_aa: CASSLVSFIYNEQFF
cdr3_nt: TGTGCCAGCAGCCTAGTCAGTTTTATCTACAATGAGCAGTTCTTC
clone_size: .
v_call: TRBV11-2
d_call: .
j_call: TRBJ2-1

cdr3_aa: CASELGSGANVLTF
cdr3_nt: TGTGCCAGCGAGTTGGGATCTGGGGCCAACGTCCTGACTTTC
clone_size: .
v_call: TRBV2
d_call: .
j_call: TRBJ2-6

cdr3_aa: CASSQGLLGNQPQHF
cdr3_nt: TGCGCCAGCAGCCAAGGCCTGTTGGGCAATCAGCCCCAGCATTTT
clone_size: .
v_call: TRBV4-1
d_call: .
j_call: TRBJ1-5

cdr3_aa: CASSLSGMQFF
cdr3_nt: TGTGCCAGCAGTTTATCGGGGATGCAGTTCTTC
clone_size: once
v_call: TRBV27
d_call: .
j_call: TRBJ2-1

cdr3_aa: CASSEVGGENSYEQYF
cdr3_nt: TGTGCCAGCAGTGAAGTTGGGGGCGAAAACTCCTACGAGCAGTACTTC
clone_size: .
v_call: TRBV2
d_call: .
j_call: TRBJ2-7

cdr3_aa: CSAPSTRKKTISYNEQFF
cdr3_nt: TGCAGTGCTCCGTCGACTCGCAAAAAGACAATCTCCTACAATGAGCAGTTCTTC
clone_size: .
v_call: TRBV20-1
d_call: .
j_call: TRBJ2-1

cdr3_aa: CASSPSSYEQYF
cdr3_nt: TGTGCCAGCAGCCCGAGCTCCTACGAGCAGTACTTC
clone_size: many
v_call: TRBV11-2
d_call: .
j_call: TRBJ2-7

cdr3_aa: CASSPGEVQPQHF
cdr3_nt: TGTGCCAGCAGTCCGGGGGAGGTTCAGCCCCAGCATTTT
clone_size: once
v_call: TRBV12-3/TRBV12-4
d_call: .
j_call: TRBJ1-5

cdr3_aa: CASSAVPNTEAFF
cdr3_nt: TGTGCCAGCAGCGCAGTCCCAAACACTGAAGCTTTCTTT
clone_size: .
v_call: TRBV9
d_call: .
j_call: TRBJ1-1

cdr3_aa: CASSKLLVGETQYF
cdr3_nt: TGTGCCAGCAGCAAGCTTTTGGTGGGGGAGACCCAGTACTTC
clone_size: .
v_call: TRBV7-9
d_call: .
j_call: TRBJ2-5

cdr3_aa: CASSRLAGLSSGANVLTF
cdr3_nt: TGTGCCAGCAGTAGACTAGCGGGTTTGAGCTCTGGGGCCAACGTCCTGACTTTC
clone_size: .
v_call: TRBV2
d_call: TRBD2
j_call: TRBJ2-6

cdr3_aa: CSARTRDFHNAYNSPLHF
cdr3_nt: TGCAGTGCTAGGACTCGGGACTTTCATAACGCCTATAATTCACCCCTCCACTTT
clone_size: .
v_call: TRBV20-1
d_call: .
j_call: TRBJ1-6

cdr3_aa: CASSKAGSCSYEQYF
cdr3_nt: TGTGCCAGCAGCAAAGCTGGGTCGTGCTCCTACGAGCAGTACTTC
clone_size: once
v_call: TRBV21-1
d_call: .
j_call: TRBJ2-7

cdr3_aa: CASSLVGQSSGNTIYF
cdr3_nt: TGTGCCAGCAGCTTGGTTGGACAGAGCTCTGGAAACACCATATATTTT
clone_size: once
v_call: TRBV5-6
d_call: .
j_call: TRBJ1-3

cdr3_aa: CASSQETGSAYGYTF
cdr3_nt: TGCGCCAGCAGCCAAGAGACAGGGTCGGCTTATGGCTACACCTTC
clone_size: .
v_call: TRBV4-1
d_call: TRBD1
j_call: TRBJ1-2

cdr3_aa: CASSLELSYEQYF
cdr3_nt: TGTGCCAGCAGCTTAGAGCTGTCCTACGAGCAGTACTTC
clone_size: once
v_call: TRBV7-9
d_call: .
j_call: TRBJ2-7

cdr3_aa: CASSQTGVSSYNEQFF
cdr3_nt: TGTGCCAGCAGCCAGACAGGGGTTAGCTCCTACAATGAGCAGTTCTTC
clone_size: .
v_call: TRBV14
d_call: TRBD1
j_call: TRBJ2-1

cdr3_aa: CASSRVQDKNIQYF
cdr3_nt: TGCGCCAGCAGCCGCGTTCAGGACAAAAACATTCAGTACTTC
clone_size: .
v_call: TRBV4-1
d_call: .
j_call: TRBJ2-4

cdr3_aa: CASRGTGEDDYGYTF
cdr3_nt: TGTGCCAGCAGAGGAACGGGCGAAGACGACTATGGCTACACCTTC
clone_size: .
v_call: TRBV5-4
d_call: .
j_call: TRBJ1-2

cdr3_aa: CASSQGRGDTEAFF
cdr3_nt: TGCGCCAGCAGCCAGGGGAGGGGTGACACTGAAGCTTTCTTT
clone_size: .
v_call: TRBV4-1
d_call: .
j_call: TRBJ1-1

cdr3_aa: CASSSSTGAYEQYF
cdr3_nt: TGTGCCAGCAGCTCTAGTACGGGGGCCTACGAGCAGTACTTC
clone_size: few
v_call: TRBV11-2
d_call: .
j_call: TRBJ2-7

cdr3_aa: CASSLTRQGGQETQYF
cdr3_nt: TGTGCCAGCAGTTTAACCCGACAGGGGGGTCAAGAGACCCAGTACTTC
clone_size: once
v_call: TRBV27
d_call: TRBD1
j_call: TRBJ2-5

cdr3_aa: CATSDPPGVHSQPQHF
cdr3_nt: TGTGCCACCAGTGACCCCCCAGGGGTCCACAGTCAGCCCCAGCATTTT
clone_size: .
v_call: TRBV24-1
d_call: .
j_call: TRBJ1-5

cdr3_aa: CASSEPRGAGANVLTF
cdr3_nt: TGTGCCAGCAGCGAGCCCAGGGGGGCCGGGGCCAACGTCCTGACTTTC
clone_size: .
v_call: TRBV9
d_call: .
j_call: TRBJ2-6

cdr3_aa: CASSLSISGANVLTF
cdr3_nt: TGTGCCAGCAGTTTATCTATCTCTGGGGCCAACGTCCTGACTTTC
clone_size: .
v_call: TRBV28
d_call: .
j_call: TRBJ2-6

cdr3_aa: CASSKDKQGDGANVLTF
cdr3_nt: TGTGCCAGCAGCAAGGACAAACAGGGAGACGGGGCCAACGTCCTGACTTTC
clone_size: .
v_call: TRBV7-2
d_call: .
j_call: TRBJ2-6

cdr3_aa: CSVLTGGYGYTF
cdr3_nt: TGCAGCGTTTTGACAGGGGGCTATGGCTACACCTTC
clone_size: .
v_call: TRBV29-1
d_call: TRBD1
j_call: TRBJ1-2

cdr3_aa: CSVDGLAGDSETQYF
cdr3_nt: TGCAGCGTGGATGGGCTAGCGGGAGACTCAGAGACCCAGTACTTC
clone_size: .
v_call: TRBV29-1
d_call: TRBD2
j_call: TRBJ2-5